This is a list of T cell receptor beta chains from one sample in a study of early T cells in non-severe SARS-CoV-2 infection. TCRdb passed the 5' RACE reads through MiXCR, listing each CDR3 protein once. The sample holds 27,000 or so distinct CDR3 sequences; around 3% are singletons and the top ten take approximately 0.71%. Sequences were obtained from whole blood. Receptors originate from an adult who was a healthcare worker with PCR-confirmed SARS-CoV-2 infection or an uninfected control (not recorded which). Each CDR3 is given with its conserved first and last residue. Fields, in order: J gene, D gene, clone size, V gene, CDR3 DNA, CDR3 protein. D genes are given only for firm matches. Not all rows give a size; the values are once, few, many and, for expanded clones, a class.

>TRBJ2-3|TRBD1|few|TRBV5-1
TGCGCCAGCAGCTGGGGACAGAAGACAGATACGCAGTATTTT
CASSWGQKTDTQYF
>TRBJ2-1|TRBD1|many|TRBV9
TGTGCCAGCAGCGGGAACAGGGGGCGGGTCGATGAGCAGTTCTTC
CASSGNRGRVDEQFF
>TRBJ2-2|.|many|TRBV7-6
TGTGCCAGCAGCACCACAGGCTCCGGGGAGCTGTTTTTT
CASSTTGSGELFF
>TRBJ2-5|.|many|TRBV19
TGTGCCAGTAGTATCTCCGGAGTCCGAGAGACCCAGTACTTC
CASSISGVRETQYF
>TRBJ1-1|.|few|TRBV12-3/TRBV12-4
TGTGCCAGCAGTTTAGCGCAGGGAGGTGGTACTGAAGCTTTCTTT
CASSLAQGGGTEAFF
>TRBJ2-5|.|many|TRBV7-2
TGTGCCAGCAGGGGACACAACCAAGAGACCCAGTACTTC
CASRGHNQETQYF
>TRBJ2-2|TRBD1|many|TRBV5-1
TGCGCCAGCAGGATAATACAGGGGCAGGCCGGGGAGCTGTTTTTT
CASRIIQGQAGELFF
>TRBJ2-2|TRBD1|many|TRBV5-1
TGCGCCAGCAGCACCCGACAGGGGGCGCGATCGGGCGGGGAGCTGTTTTTT
CASSTRQGARSGGELFF
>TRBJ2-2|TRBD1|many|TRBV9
TGTGCCAGCAGCGCCCCGACAGGGACGGGCACCGGGGAGCTGTTTTTT
CASSAPTGTGTGELFF
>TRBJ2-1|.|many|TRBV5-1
TGCGCCAGCAGCGGGGAATCAGGGACTTTCGATGAGCAGTTCTTC
CASSGESGTFDEQFF
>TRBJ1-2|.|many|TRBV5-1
TGCGCCAGCAGCCTGGAAGGGACGGTCTCTGGCTACACCTTC
CASSLEGTVSGYTF
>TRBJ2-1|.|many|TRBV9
TGTGCCAGCAGCGTAGGTGGCAACAATGAGCAGTTCTTC
CASSVGGNNEQFF
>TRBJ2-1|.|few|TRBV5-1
TGCGCCAGCAGCTGGATTAGGGGGAATGAGCAGTTCTTC
CASSWIRGNEQFF
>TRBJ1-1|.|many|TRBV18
TGTGCCAGCTCACCGTACAGGGAGAACACTGAAGCTTTCTTT
CASSPYRENTEAFF
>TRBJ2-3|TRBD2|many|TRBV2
TGTGCCAGCATACGAATCAAGGTAGCGGGGGCAGATACGCAGTATTTT
CASIRIKVAGADTQYF
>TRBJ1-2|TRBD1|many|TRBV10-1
TGCGCCAGCAGAGAAGACAGGGAAGGGCCCCTCTCCTATGGCTACACCTTC
CASREDREGPLSYGYTF
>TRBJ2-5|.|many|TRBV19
TGTGCCAGTAGTCCCGGACTGGCGGGGCAAGAGACCCAGTACTTC
CASSPGLAGQETQYF
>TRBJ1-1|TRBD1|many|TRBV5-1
TGCGCCAGCAGCTTGCAAACAGGGGTGAACACTGAAGCTTTCTTT
CASSLQTGVNTEAFF
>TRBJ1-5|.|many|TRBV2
TGTGCCAGCAGTGAGGGGGACTCGGGTCAGCCCCAGCATTTT
CASSEGDSGQPQHF
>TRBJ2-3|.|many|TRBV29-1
TGCAGCGTTGAATGGAATGGTGATAGCACAGATACGCAGTATTTT
CSVEWNGDSTDTQYF
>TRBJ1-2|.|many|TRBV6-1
TGTGCCAGCAGTGGCGGCAGGGAAAAGCGTTGGGATGGCTACACCTTC
CASSGGREKRWDGYTF
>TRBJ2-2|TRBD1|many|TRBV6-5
TGTGCCAGCAGTTACCCCGGGACAGGGGCCACCGGGGAGCTGTTTTTT
CASSYPGTGATGELFF
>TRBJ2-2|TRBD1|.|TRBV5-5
TGTGCCAGCAGTTTAAGACAGGGGGCTGGCGGGGAGCTGTTTTTT
CASSLRQGAGGELFF
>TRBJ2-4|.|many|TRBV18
TGTGCCAGCTCAATAGACAGGTTGTCTGCGGCCAAAAACATTCAGTACTTC
CASSIDRLSAAKNIQYF
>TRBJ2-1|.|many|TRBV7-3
TGTGCCAGCAGCGAGACAGGTCCCAATGAGCAGTTCTTC
CASSETGPNEQFF
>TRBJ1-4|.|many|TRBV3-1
TGTGCCAGCAGCCCTACGGGCGGAACTAATGAAAAACTGTTTTTT
CASSPTGGTNEKLFF
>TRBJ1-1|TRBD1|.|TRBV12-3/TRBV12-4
TGTGCCAGCAGGACAGGGGCCGGGGTGAACACTGAAGCTTTCTTT
CASRTGAGVNTEAFF
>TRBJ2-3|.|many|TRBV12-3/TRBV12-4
TGTGCCAGCAGTTTGGGGGGACAACGAGATACGCAGTATTTT
CASSLGGQRDTQYF
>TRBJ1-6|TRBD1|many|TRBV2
TGTGCCAGCAGTCCGGGACAGGAGAATTCACCCCTCCACTTT
CASSPGQENSPLHF
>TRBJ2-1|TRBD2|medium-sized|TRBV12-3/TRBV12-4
TGTGCCAGCAGTTTATTAGCGGGGGGTTACAATGAGCAGTTCTTC
CASSLLAGGYNEQFF
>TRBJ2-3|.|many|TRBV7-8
TGTGCCAGCAGCTTAGGGGGAAACACAGATACGCAGTATTTT
CASSLGGNTDTQYF
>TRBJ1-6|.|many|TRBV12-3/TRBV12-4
TGTGCCAGCAGTTTGAGCTCCTATAATTCACCCCTCCACTTT
CASSLSSYNSPLHF
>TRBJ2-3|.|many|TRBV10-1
TGCGCCAGCAGCCCGGTTGTAGGGGAGGATACGCAGTATTTT
CASSPVVGEDTQYF
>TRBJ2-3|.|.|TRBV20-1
TGCAGTGCTAGAGATTATCGGACAGATACGCAGTATTTT
CSARDYRTDTQYF
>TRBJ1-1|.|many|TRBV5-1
TGCGCCAGCAGCCCGGCGGAGAACACTGAAGCTTTCTTT
CASSPAENTEAFF
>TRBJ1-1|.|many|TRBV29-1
TGCAGCGCCCTCCGGGCCGCGAAGAACACTGAAGCTTTCTTT
CSALRAAKNTEAFF
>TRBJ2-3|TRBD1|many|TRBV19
TGTGCCAGTAGCAATAAACAGGGGAAAGGCACAGATACGCAGTATTTT
CASSNKQGKGTDTQYF
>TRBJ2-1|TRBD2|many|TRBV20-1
TGCAGTGCTAGACCCACTAGCGGGGGAAGAAATGAGCAGTTCTTC
CSARPTSGGRNEQFF
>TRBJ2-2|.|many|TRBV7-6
TGTGCCAGCAGCTTACCTGGACAAGACACCGGGGAGCTGTTTTTT
CASSLPGQDTGELFF
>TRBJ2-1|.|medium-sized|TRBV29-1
TGCAGCGTTGAAACCTATTCCCCCAGCTCCTACAATGAGCAGTTCTTC
CSVETYSPSSYNEQFF
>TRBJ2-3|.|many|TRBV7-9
TGTGCCAGCAGCTTAGACTGGACAGATACGCAGTATTTT
CASSLDWTDTQYF
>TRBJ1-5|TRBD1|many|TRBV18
TGTGCCAGCTCACCCAAGGACAGGGGCCAGGGTCAGCCCCAGCATTTT
CASSPKDRGQGQPQHF
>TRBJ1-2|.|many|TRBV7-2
TGTGCCAGCAGCTTGAGGCGATCGTACTATGGCTACACCTTC
CASSLRRSYYGYTF
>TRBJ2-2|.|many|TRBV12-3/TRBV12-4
TGTGCCAGCAGTCCCCTGGGGTCCGGGGAGCTGTTTTTT
CASSPLGSGELFF
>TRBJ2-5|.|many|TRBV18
TGTGCCAGCTCACCACCGTCTCAAGAGACCCAGTACTTC
CASSPPSQETQYF